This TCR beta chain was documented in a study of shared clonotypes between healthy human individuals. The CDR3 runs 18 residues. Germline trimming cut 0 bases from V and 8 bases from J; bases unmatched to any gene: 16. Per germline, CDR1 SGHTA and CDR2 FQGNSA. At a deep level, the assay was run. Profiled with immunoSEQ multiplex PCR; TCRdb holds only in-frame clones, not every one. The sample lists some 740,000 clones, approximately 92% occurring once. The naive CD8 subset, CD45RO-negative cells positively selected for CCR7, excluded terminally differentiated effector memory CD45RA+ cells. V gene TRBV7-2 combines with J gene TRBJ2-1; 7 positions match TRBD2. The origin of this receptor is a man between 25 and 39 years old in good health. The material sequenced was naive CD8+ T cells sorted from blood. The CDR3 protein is CASSLAAFVARGMDEQFF. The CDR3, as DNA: TGTGCCAGCAGCTTAGCGGCGTTCGTCGCGCGGGGGATGGATGAGCAGTTCTTC.